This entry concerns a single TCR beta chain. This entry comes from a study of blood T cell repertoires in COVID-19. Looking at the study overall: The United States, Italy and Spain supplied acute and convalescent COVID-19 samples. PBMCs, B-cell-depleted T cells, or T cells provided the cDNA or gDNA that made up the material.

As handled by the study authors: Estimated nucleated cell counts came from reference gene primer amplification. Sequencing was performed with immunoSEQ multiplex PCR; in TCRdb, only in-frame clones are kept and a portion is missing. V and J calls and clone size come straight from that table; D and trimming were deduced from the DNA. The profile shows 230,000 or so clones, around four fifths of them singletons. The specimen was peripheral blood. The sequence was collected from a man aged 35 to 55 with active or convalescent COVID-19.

The CDR3 nucleotides are TGTGCCTGGAGTGCGGGACAACAGAACACTGAAGCTTTCTTT. It yields the protein CAWSAGQQNTEAFF. V and J are TRBV30 and TRBJ1-1; possible D gene TRBD1, 6 bases. Germline assignment: CDR1 GTSNPN and CDR2 SVGIG (reference sequence). CDR3 length: 14 amino acids. Trimming took off 1 base at V and 1 base at J, with 10 bases between the two ends. The full variable domain, completed using reference TRBV30 and TRBJ1-1, is SQTIHQWPATLVQPVGSPLSLECTVEGTSNPNLYWYRQAAGRGLQLLFYSVGIGQISSEVPQNLSASRPQDRQFILSSKKLLLSDSGFYLCAWSAGQQNTEAFFGQGTRLTVV.